One T cell receptor (beta chain) is described in this entry. In its sample, this clonotype was seen a few times. It lacks a known antigen. There are no base qualities to consult, and no much larger clone falls within one base. This sample is part of a study of T cell repertoires in cytomegalovirus infection (dated by TCRdb to the late 2010s). About the full investigation: Alongside well-studied HLA-B-restricted epitopes, the peptide stimulations were aimed at recently identified HLA-C-restricted CMV epitopes, whose presentation resists viral immunomodulation. Donor HLA type was relevant to the analysis, because carriage of CMV infection together with the matching HLA type was indicated by public TCR beta signatures. Study-level results and caveats: In both this cohort and an independent roughly 400-donor cohort, the cumulative frequency of public TCR beta family members distinguished carriers of CMV infection plus the relevant HLA type. The ex vivo response was dominated by HLA-C-restricted CMV-specific TCR beta clonotypes, which also provided the single most frequent clonotype in two of eight donors.

This specimen's treatment or condition label, interpreted: in vitro stimulation with specific CMV peptide epitopes to enrich CMV-specific T cells. Sequencing was performed on an Illumina HiSeq 1500. TCRdb redid the processing of the public reads, applying fastp at Q25 and MiXCR, and retained in-frame beta chains. Each entry merges the rows of one CDR3 protein and shows their most common DNA and genes. Counted in this sample were some 560,000 distinct CDR3 sequences; approximately 40% of them appeared once. The ten largest clones take up 48% of the sample. Trimming leaves V shorter by 3 bases and J shorter by 3 bases, with the junction holding 5 bases beyond the gene matches. The CDR3 goes from the cysteine to the phenylalanine over 15 residues. Kept here is only the CDR3 DNA, which spans 45 bases and is read in frame from base 1. CDR1 and CDR2 are drawn from the germline V gene: MNHEY, SVGAGI.

The receptor was derived from a human donor in good health (CMV status not recorded). Some clones in this sample may be carry-over from other donors' samples. Rearrangement joined TRBV6-5 to TRBJ2-7; a stretch of 10 junction bases matches TRBD2. Sequenced here: cultured PBMCs, sampled from culture after CMV antigen stimulation. The nucleotides read TGTGCCAGCAGTTATTCGGTAGCGGGAGGCTACGAGCAGTACTTC. This codes for CASSYSVAGGYEQYF.